Sequencing of this T cell receptor beta chain was carried out in a study of CD8+CD57+ T cells in acquired aplastic anemia. Study-level background: Average DNA yield from sorted CD4+ and CD8+ cells was about 2.9 ug. General study findings and limits: Overlap between patients and controls comprised 25 to 35 CD8+ CDR3 sequences.

The study profiled TCR beta VDJ and CDR3 using genomic DNA as template. Using its own MiXCR run on the reads, TCRdb lists one record per CDR3 protein. The sample lists 200,000 to 250,000 distinct CDR3 sequences, under 50% occurring once. This clonotype appeared many times. What it recognizes is unknown. Patients selected for sequencing had displayed CD8+CD57+ cell expansion by flow cytometry. Prior therapy had not been administered to any patient at the time of blood sampling. V gave up 4 bases and J gave up 5 bases; unmatched junction bases: 8. This CDR3 is built from 15 residues. The germline V gene has CDR1 SEHNR and CDR2 FQNEAQ (reference sequence).

The genes are TRBV7-9 and TRBJ2-5; TRBD1 aligns across 9 bases. The clonotype was recovered from a human donor with aplastic anemia. Sequencing was carried out using sorted CD4+, CD8+, or CD8+CD57+ T cells (not recorded which) from PBMCs. As DNA, the CDR3 is TGTGCCAGCAGCTCGGTTGGGACAGGGTCGGAGACCCAGTACTTC. Protein: CASSSVGTGSETQYF.